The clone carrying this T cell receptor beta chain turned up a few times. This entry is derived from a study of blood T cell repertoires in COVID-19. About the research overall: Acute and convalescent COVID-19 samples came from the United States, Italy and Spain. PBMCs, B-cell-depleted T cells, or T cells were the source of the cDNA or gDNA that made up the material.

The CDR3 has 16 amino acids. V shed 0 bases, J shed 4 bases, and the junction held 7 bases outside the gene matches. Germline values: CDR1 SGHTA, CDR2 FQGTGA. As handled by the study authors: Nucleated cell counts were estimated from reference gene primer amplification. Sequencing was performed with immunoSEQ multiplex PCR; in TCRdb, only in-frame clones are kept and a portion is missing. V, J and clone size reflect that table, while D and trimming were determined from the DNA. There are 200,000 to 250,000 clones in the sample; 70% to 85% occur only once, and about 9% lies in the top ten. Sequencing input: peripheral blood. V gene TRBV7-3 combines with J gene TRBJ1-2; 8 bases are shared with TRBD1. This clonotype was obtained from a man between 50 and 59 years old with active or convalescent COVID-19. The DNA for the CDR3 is TGTGCCAGCAGCTTAACCGCGACAGGGGAGGGCTATGGCTACACCTTC. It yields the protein CASSLTATGEGYGYTF. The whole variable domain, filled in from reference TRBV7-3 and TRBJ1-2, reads GAGVSQTPSNKVTEKGKYVELRCDPISGHTALYWYRQSLGQGPEFLIYFQGTGAADDSGLPNDRFFAVRPEGSVSTLKIQRTERGDSAVYLCASSLTATGEGYGYTFGSGTRLTVV.